This T cell receptor (beta chain) was profiled in a study of T cell responses to AZD1222 COVID-19 vaccine. Study observations and caveats: Clonal diversity may have been underestimated in mostly white British donors. Only 5 or 6 individuals given AZD1222 were seropositive at baseline.

V lost 11 bases, J lost 6 bases, and 18 bases lay in between. Germline V gene data show CDR1 as SNHLY and CDR2 as FYNNEI. The CDR3 consists of 13 residues. Repertoires were generated with immunoSEQ multiplex PCR, while TCRdb's copy carries only in-frame clones and drops some. The repertoire holds roughly 99,000 clones, with approximately 89% as singletons. As concerns this clone: Antigen unknown.

The sequence derives from an adult in good health. V and J are TRBV2 and TRBJ2-3; tentatively, D is TRBD2 (5 bases). The specimen comprised peripheral blood, sampled on day 0 of AZD1222 vaccination. DNA for the CDR3: TGTGCCGGCGGAAGGGAGTTCCAGGATACGCAGTATTTT. Its translation: CAGGREFQDTQYF.